This T cell receptor beta chain was observed in a study of response to subunit inactivated influenza vaccine. As to this clonotype: Its antigen is undetermined.

Between the trimmed V and J ends, which lost 7 bases and 6 bases, there was a span of 16 bases. The CDR3 covers 14 residues. CDR1 and CDR2 (germline): KGHSH, LQKENI. TCRdb reprocessed the RT-PCR reads with MiXCR, giving one entry per CDR3 protein. The sample consists of 650,000 to 850,000 distinct CDR3 sequences, roughly 13% of them appearing once. Findings and caveats of the study: It was the authors' suggestion that each seasonal influenza vaccination recruits few new T cells.

The receptor comes from a man aged 45 to 65 who received an inactivated influenza vaccine. The rearrangement joins TRBV18 to TRBJ2-1; D gene uncertain. This material consisted of PBMCs from blood, taken less than 15 days before vaccination. CDR3 in DNA: TGTGCCAGCTGCGAGACCGGCTGGGTCAATGAGCAGTTCTTC. It yields the protein CASCETGWVNEQFF. Full variable domain (outside the CDR3, taken from reference TRBV18 and TRBJ2-1): NAGVMQNPRHLVRRRGQEARLRCSPMKGHSHVYWYRQLPEEGLKFMVYLQKENIIDESGMPKERFSAEFPKEGPSILRIQQVVRGDSAAYFCASCETGWVNEQFFGPGTRLTVL.